This T cell receptor beta chain came from a study of blood T cell repertoires in COVID-19 (TCRdb year 2020). For the wider study: Collaborator samples came from the United States, Italy and Spain and covered acute and convalescent phases of COVID-19. The dataset comprised deeply sampled blood TCRbeta repertoires from subjects exposed to, actively infected with, or recovered from COVID-19. The samples were drawn from the first 160 participants of the ongoing ImmuneRACE study and from over a thousand subjects provided by 6 global collaborators. Sample metadata almost always included a de-identified subject ID, COVID-19 status, age in years and sex. The material from the prospective study consisted of cDNA or gDNA derived from T cells, B-cell-depleted T cells, or PBMCs. The repertoires were released in a freely available public database meant as a resource for research on the immune response to SARS-CoV-2. Where HLA class I and class II types were available, the types were taken from metadata supplied by the sample provider, not from assay-based typing. Here is what the overall study found, with its caveats: The amount of clinical and demographic metadata varied by source and participant and was provided uncurated.

Participants in the prospective study were aged 18 to 89 years, lived in 20 to 25 United States geographic areas, and enrolled through a virtual design. Cohort assignment in the prospective study relied on participant-reported clinical history from a screening survey and a study questionnaire. For ImmuneRACE Cohort 3, a participant was defined as recovered based on two consecutive negative NP/OP PCR tests, clearance by a healthcare professional, or resolution of symptoms. In the prospective study, mobile phlebotomists collected whole blood, serum and a nasopharyngeal or oropharyngeal swab from each participant. Over an approximately two-month period, participants in the prospective study had the option of providing additional blood draws and questionnaires. Before DNA extraction, prospective study blood samples were shipped either frozen or at room temperature. TCRbeta CDR3 regions were amplified from genomic DNA using the immunoSEQ Assay, a bias-controlled multiplex PCR. Per the authors' processing: Within the assay, amplification of reference gene primers was used to estimate how many nucleated cells each sample contained. Sequence reads were collapsed and filtered to measure the absolute abundance of every unique TCRbeta CDR3 rearrangement. For each sample, productive Simpson clonality was calculated as the square root of Simpson's diversity index over productive rearrangements. The immuneACCESS repertoire file appears here via TCRdb, limited to in-frame rearrangements. These files lack a portion of the clones; in checked studies, under half of the deficit traces to unresolved V genes, and the cause of the others is not known. D and trimming were read from the DNA, whereas the V and J calls and clone size are those reported in that table. A total of fewer than 400,000 clones appear in this sample, 80% to 90% of them only once. The ten largest clones take up roughly 2% of the sample.

With respect to this clone: This receptor's antigen is unknown. No per-base quality is available; no much larger clone lies one base away.

V is reduced by 0 bases and J by 2 bases, leaving a spacing of 9 bases between them. Via the germline V gene (reference sequence), CDR1 is SGHKS and CDR2 YYEKEE. The CDR3 starts with the cysteine, ends with the phenylalanine, and has 14 residues. Of the read, only the CDR3 DNA is kept; its 42 bases are in frame from base 1. The sequence was collected from a man between 25 and 39 years old who had recovered from COVID-19. The chain joins TRBV5-5 to TRBJ2-7; the best D guess is TRBD1, with 5 bases matching. Source material: PBMCs or T cells enriched from blood (not recorded which). The bases read TGTGCCAGCAGCTTGGAGGGGCAAGCCTACGAGCAGTACTTC. Protein translation: CASSLEGQAYEQYF.